Here is one T cell receptor beta chain with its context. No antigen is known for it. Per-base qualities were not stored, and no clone one base away is much larger. Libraries came from the immunoSEQ multiplex PCR assay. Around 10^5 TCR templates per sample were assayed by the deep sequencing platform. Genomic DNA extracted from sorted T cells was used for TCRbeta CDR3 sequencing. The paper's processing steps were these. Clonal analysis of TCRbeta CDR3 data was done in the R programming language. Comparing unstimulated samples against CFSE-low samples taken after the reaction was how alloreactive CD4+ and CD8+ clones were defined. By matching sequences to the repertoires of sorted unstimulated Treg and non-Treg cells, each alloreactive CD4+ clone was assigned a regulatory or non-regulatory origin. TCRdb took this table from immuneACCESS and kept in-frame rearrangements with V and J called. Such tables lack part of the clones; where checked against another copy, unresolved V genes explain under half of the gap, and the rest is unexplained. Clonal size and the V and J genes are those of that table, whereas D and trimming came from the DNA. In all, the sample holds about 50,000 clones, and more than 85% of those were seen once. The top ten hold roughly 0.37% of the sample.

The data derive from a study of siplizumab effects on memory and regulatory T cells (dated 2019 in TCRdb). For the study in its entirety: The study looked at the effect of siplizumab, an anti-CD2 antibody, on alloreactive T-cell subsets in allogeneic mixed lymphocyte reactions made from human PBMCs. Beyond this particular receptor, the publication reports: Sequences below about 10^-5 frequency were poorly captured, so only a minor fraction of alloreactive clones could be mapped to unstimulated subsets. Of the alloreactive CD4+ clones that could be mapped, the Treg-derived share averaged 68.8% with siplizumab compared with around 25% in control reactions. Unstimulated naive T cells appeared more diverse than memory T cells, and naive cells seemed to contribute substantially to the alloresponse. Siplizumab significantly lowered the cumulative frequency of alloreactive sequences that could be traced to unstimulated CD4+ memory T cells. Whether proliferating Tregs from siplizumab cultures were suppressive was not functionally confirmed. For roughly 80-96% of proliferating CD4+ or CD8+ clones, no naive or memory phenotype could be assigned.

Unstimulated CD4+ memory cells were also sequenced in three donor pairs, together with CD4+ naive, CD8+ TEMRA, CD8+ naive and CD8+ effector memory subsets. Sorted unstimulated T cells and proliferating T cells recovered from mixed lymphocyte reactions were subjected to TCRbeta CDR3 sequencing. Fresh whole blood from ten HLA-typed healthy donors served as the source for isolating PBMCs. The sequencing sample was made of naive CD8+ T cells sorted from blood. Read against the paper, the sample's cell subset or site label means: unstimulated naive T cells. The TCR was taken from a human donor in good health.

The CDR3 here reads CASSRSAGGLNEQYF. The DNA is TGTGCCAGCAGCCGATCTGCAGGGGGCCTCAACGAGCAGTACTTC. The rearrangement combines TRBV5-6 with TRBJ2-7, and 8 junctional nucleotides match TRBD1. CDR1 and CDR2, looked up from the germline V gene, are SGHDT and YYEEEE. The germline V end is reduced by 4 bases and the J end by 5 bases; junction bases left unmatched: 11. The CDR3 starts with the cysteine, ends with the phenylalanine, and has 15 residues. Only the CDR3 DNA stays, 45 bases, in frame from base 1.